Given below is one T cell receptor (beta chain) in context. No cognate antigen has been identified for it. No much larger clonotype is one base removed from it; base qualities were not supplied. Per the publication, the time point label means: approximately 2 years on ibrutinib. For TCR beta library preparation, approximately 2 micrograms of genomic DNA were isolated from cryopreserved PBMCs. High-throughput TCR beta sequencing was performed on longitudinal blood samples from CLL patients receiving ibrutinib monotherapy. The patients took part in an open-label, single-center phase 2 trial of ibrutinib monotherapy. On a MiSeq, deep resolution sequencing aimed for a depth between 1 in 1 million and 1 in 200,000 T cells, with each clonotype covered approximately 10x on average. The immunoSEQ hsTCRB Kit was used to generate the TCR beta libraries. In the original analysis: Data were analyzed with ImmunoSEQ Data Assistant and ImmunoSEQ Analyzer, with V, D and J genes assigned per IMGT definitions. Clonality, which ranges from 0 to 1, was calculated by subtracting the normalized Shannon entropy of productive rearrangement frequencies from one. Only overrepresented clonotypes making up at least 0.05% of the repertoire of each patient were included in the public clonotype analysis. Fewer than 15 repertoires from age-matched healthy donors, obtained from immuneACCESS, served as clonality controls. The source is immuneACCESS, and TCRdb retained only in-frame sequences with V and J called. Part of the clones is not carried over; for the studies checked, unresolved V genes explain less than half of this, and the remainder is unexplained. The V and J calls and the clone size are those of that table, but D and trimming were determined from the DNA. Counted in this sample were around 42,000 clones; about 69% of them appeared once. The top ten clones comprise around a fifth of the sample.

The data stem from a study of cytotoxic CD8 clonotypes in ibrutinib-treated CLL (TCRdb year 2021). About the investigation overall: The cohort was composed of under 12 relapsed/refractory and around 15 treatment-naive patients; IGHV unmutated status was identified in 17 patients. Partial responses were observed in 24 patients and complete responses in 2; after a median follow-up of around 64 months, remission was maintained in approximately 14 patients and progression was observed in approximately 12. Samples at response were collected after a median of around twelve months of treatment, with a range of about 6 to 40 months. Samples averaged about 260,000 productive templates and roughly 86,000 productive rearrangements. Longitudinal samples were obtainable from 26 of the 86 participants in the trial. Cryopreserved peripheral blood mononuclear cells were obtained before treatment, at response, and at either sustained remission or disease progression. Every remission and progressive disease sample was obtained while ibrutinib was still being received by the patients.

The CDR3 sequence holds 13 residues, the cysteine and phenylalanine included. CDR3 DNA only is kept here, 39 bases in frame from base 1. The germline V gene yields KGHSH for CDR1 and LQKENI for CDR2. Unmatched junction bases come to 2, with V trimmed by 6 bases and J by 4 bases. Results and caveats for the whole study, not just this receptor: An increase in clonality was observed at ibrutinib response, with clonality remaining stable during sustained remission and falling back toward baseline at progression. Baseline clonality was found to be higher than that of age-matched healthy donors and was strongly correlated with circulating CD8+ T-cell counts. Sustained-remission and progressing patients did not have matched sampling times, and lymph node repertoires were not examined. Public clonotypes were rare and either shrank or stayed stable during treatment, and the rise in clonality at ibrutinib response reflected expansion of private clonotypes.

The material was PBMCs, obtained after 24 months of ibrutinib treatment. The TCR originated in a human donor with chronic lymphocytic leukemia. Recombination linked TRBV18 to TRBJ1-3; 8 nucleotides in the junction match TRBD1. The nucleotide sequence reads as follows: TGTGCCAGCTCTCGGACAGGGGGAAACACCATATATTTT. Its product reads: CASSRTGGNTIYF.